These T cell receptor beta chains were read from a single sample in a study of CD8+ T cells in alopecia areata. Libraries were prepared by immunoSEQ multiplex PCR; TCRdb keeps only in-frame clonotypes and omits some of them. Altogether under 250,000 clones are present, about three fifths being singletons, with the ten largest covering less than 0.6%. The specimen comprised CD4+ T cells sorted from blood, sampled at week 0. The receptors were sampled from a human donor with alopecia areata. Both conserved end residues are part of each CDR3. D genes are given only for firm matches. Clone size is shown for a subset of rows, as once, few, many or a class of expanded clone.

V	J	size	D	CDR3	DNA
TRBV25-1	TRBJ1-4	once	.	CASSEAEARPTNEKLFF	TGTGCCAGCAGTGAAGCGGAGGCCAGACCAACTAATGAAAAACTGTTTTTT
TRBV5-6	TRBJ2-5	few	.	CASTQRVETQYF	TGTGCCAGCACCCAAAGAGTAGAGACCCAGTACTTC
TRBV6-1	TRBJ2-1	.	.	CASSPQGNNEQFF	TGTGCCAGCAGTCCCCAAGGAAACAATGAGCAGTTCTTC
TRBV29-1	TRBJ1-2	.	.	CSVGRGEDYGYTF	TGCAGCGTTGGGCGGGGCGAAGACTATGGCTACACCTTC
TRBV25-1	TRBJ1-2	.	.	CASSTQRSYTF	TGTGCCAGCAGTACCCAGAGGAGCTACACCTTC
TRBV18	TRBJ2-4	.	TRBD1	CASSPQGQGAKNIQYF	TGTGCCAGCTCACCCCAGGGACAGGGGGCCAAAAACATTCAGTACTTC
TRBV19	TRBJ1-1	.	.	CASSTDIPNTEAFF	TGTGCCAGTAGTACGGACATACCGAACACTGAAGCTTTCTTT
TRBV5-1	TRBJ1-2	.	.	CASSFSRAGYGYTF	TGCGCCAGCAGCTTCTCCAGGGCGGGCTATGGCTACACCTTC
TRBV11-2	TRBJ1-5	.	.	CASSLEPGAGQPQHF	TGTGCCAGCAGCTTAGAACCGGGGGCGGGTCAGCCCCAGCATTTT
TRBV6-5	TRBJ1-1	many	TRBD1	CASRVTGGTEAFF	TGTGCCAGCAGGGTGACAGGGGGCACTGAAGCTTTCTTT
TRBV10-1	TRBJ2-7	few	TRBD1	CASREGQGPYEQYF	TGCGCCAGCAGGGAGGGACAGGGTCCCTACGAGCAGTACTTC
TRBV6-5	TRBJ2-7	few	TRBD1	CASRTGDEQYF	TGTGCCAGCAGAACAGGGGACGAGCAGTACTTC
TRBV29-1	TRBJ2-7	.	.	CSVGGVNEQYF	TGCAGCGTTGGAGGGGTGAACGAGCAGTACTTC
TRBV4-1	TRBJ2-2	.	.	CASSQDLGLRGELFF	TGCGCCAGCAGCCAAGATCTTGGGCTTAGGGGGGAGCTGTTTTTT
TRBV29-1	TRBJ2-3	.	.	CSAVDGDGSTDTQYF	TGCAGCGCTGTGGACGGGGACGGCAGCACAGATACGCAGTATTTT
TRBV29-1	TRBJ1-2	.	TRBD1	CSVSTGVYGYTF	TGCAGCGTTTCCACAGGGGTCTATGGCTACACCTTC
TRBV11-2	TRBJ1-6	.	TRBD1	CASSSTGTGSSPLHF	TGTGCCAGCAGCTCAACCGGGACAGGGAGTTCACCCCTCCACTTT
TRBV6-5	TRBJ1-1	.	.	CASSWDTGDTEAFF	TGTGCCAGCAGTTGGGACACCGGTGATACTGAAGCTTTCTTT